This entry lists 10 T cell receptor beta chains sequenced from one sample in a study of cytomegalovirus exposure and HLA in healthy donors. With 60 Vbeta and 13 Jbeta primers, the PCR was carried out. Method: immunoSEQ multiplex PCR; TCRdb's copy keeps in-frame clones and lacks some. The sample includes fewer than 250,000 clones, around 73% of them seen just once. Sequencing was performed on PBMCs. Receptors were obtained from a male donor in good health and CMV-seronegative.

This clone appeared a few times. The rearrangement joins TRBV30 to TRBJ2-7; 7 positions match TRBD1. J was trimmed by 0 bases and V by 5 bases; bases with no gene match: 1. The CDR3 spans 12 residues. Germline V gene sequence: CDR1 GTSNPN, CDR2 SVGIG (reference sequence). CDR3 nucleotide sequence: TGTGCCTGGGGACAGGTCTCCTACGAGCAGTACTTC. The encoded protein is CAWGQVSYEQYF.

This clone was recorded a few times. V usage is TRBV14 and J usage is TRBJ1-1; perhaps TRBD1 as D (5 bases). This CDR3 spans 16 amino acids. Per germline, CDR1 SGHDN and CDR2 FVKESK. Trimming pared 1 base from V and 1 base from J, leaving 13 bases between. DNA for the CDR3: TGTGCCAGCAGCCAAGTTTACGACAGCCCGAACACTGAAGCTTTCTTT. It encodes CASSQVYDSPNTEAFF. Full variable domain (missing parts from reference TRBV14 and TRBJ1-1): EAGVTQFPSHSVIEKGQTVTLRCDPISGHDNLYWYRRVMGKEIKFLLHFVKESKQDESGMPNNRFLAERTGGTYSTLKVQPAELEDSGVYFCASSQVYDSPNTEAFFGQGTRLTVV.

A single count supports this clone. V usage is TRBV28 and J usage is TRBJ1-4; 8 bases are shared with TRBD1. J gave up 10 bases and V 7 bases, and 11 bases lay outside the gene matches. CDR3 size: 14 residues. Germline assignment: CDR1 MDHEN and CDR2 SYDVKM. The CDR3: CASTRVQGAGKLFF. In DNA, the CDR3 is TGTGCCAGCACCCGAGTCCAGGGGGCTGGAAAACTGTTTTTT.

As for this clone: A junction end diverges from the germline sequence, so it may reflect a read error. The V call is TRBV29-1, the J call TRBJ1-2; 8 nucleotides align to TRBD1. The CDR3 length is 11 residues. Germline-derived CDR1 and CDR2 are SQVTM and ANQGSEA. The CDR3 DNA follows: TGCAGCGTTGTAGCGTCGGGACAGGTCGCCTTC. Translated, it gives CSVVASGQVAF.

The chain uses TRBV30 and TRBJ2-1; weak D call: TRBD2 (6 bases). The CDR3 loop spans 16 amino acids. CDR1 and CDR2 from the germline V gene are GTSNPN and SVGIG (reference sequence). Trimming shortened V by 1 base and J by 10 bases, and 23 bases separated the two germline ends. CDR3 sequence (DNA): TGTGCCTGGAGTGCTGTTTTTGGCGGGGCCAAGGGGGAGCAGTTCTTC. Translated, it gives CAWSAVFGGAKGEQFF.

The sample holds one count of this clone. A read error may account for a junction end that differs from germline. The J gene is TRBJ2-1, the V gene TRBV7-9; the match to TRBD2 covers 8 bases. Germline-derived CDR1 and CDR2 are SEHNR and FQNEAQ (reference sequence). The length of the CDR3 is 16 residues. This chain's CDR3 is CSSSSGTRGAGDEQFF. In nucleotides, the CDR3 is TGTTCCAGCAGCTCCGGGACTAGAGGGGCCGGCGATGAGCAGTTCTTC. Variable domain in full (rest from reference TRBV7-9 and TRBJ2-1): DTGVSQNPRHKITKRGQNVTFRCDPISEHNRLYWYRQTLGQGPEFLTYFQNEAQLEKSRLLSDRFSAERPKGSFSTLEIQRTEQGDSAMYLCSSSSGTRGAGDEQFFGPGTRLTVL.

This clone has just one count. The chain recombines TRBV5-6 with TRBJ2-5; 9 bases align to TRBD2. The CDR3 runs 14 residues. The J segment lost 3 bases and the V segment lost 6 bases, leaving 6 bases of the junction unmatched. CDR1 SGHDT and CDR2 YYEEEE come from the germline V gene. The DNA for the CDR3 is TGTGCCAGCATCGATGGGACTAGCAAAGAGACCCAGTACTTC. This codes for CASIDGTSKETQYF.

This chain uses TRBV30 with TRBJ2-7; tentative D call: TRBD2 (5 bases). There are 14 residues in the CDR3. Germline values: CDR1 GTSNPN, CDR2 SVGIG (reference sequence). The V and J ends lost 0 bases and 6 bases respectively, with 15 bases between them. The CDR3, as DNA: TGTGCCTGGAGTGTACTGTTTGAGGGTGGCGAGCAGTACTTC. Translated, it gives CAWSVLFEGGEQYF. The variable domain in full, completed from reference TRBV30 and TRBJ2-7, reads SQTIHQWPATLVQPVGSPLSLECTVEGTSNPNLYWYRQAAGRGLQLLFYSVGIGQISSEVPQNLSASRPQDRQFILSSKKLLLSDSGFYLCAWSVLFEGGEQYFGPGTRLTVT.

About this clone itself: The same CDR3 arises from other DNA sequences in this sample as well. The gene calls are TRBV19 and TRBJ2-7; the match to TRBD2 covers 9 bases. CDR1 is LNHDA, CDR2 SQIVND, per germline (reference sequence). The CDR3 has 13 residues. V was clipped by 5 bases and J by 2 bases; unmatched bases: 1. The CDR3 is CASSPSGTYEQYF. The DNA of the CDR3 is TGTGCCAGTAGTCCTAGCGGGACCTACGAGCAGTACTTC. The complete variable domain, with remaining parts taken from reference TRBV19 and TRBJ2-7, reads DGGITQSPKYLFRKEGQNVTLSCEQNLNHDAMYWYRQDPGQGLRLIYYSQIVNDFQKGDIAEGYSVSREKKESFPLTVTSAQKNPTAFYLCASSPSGTYEQYFGPGTRLTVT.

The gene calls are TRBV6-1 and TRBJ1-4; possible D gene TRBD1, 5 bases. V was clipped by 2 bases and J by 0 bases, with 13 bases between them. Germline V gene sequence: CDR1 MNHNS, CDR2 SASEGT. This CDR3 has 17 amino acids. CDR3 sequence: CASSELKGIATNEKLFF. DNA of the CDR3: TGTGCCAGCAGTGAATTGAAGGGGATCGCAACTAATGAAAAACTGTTTTTT.